Given below is one T cell receptor (beta chain) in context. Its specific antigen is unknown. No qualities accompany the bases; no much larger clone lies one base away. Reading the label with the study, this specimen's time point is: cells obtained before transplantation from donor or recipient. CD3+CD4+ and CD3+CD8+ populations were FACS-sorted from unstimulated pre-transplant donor and recipient cells taken from spleen or lymph nodes. The sample originates from a study of graft-versus-host responses after intestinal transplantation (dated by TCRdb to the early 2020s). Looking at the study overall: Multivisceral, liver-intestinal, or isolated intestinal transplants were received by the recipients. Every recipient was given anti-thymocyte globulin induction, followed by 2 to 4 years of maintenance tacrolimus and steroids. Graft-versus-host and host-versus-graft alloreactive T cell clones were tracked in the graft, circulation and bone marrow after intestinal transplantation using bulk TCR-beta CDR3 sequencing. To identify alloreactive clones, pre-transplant mixed lymphocyte reaction products were sequenced and then compared with unstimulated pre-transplant donor and recipient T cells. The cohort enrolled 24 intestinal transplant recipients including one retransplant, and a few patients lacking pretransplant specimens were excluded. Donor T cell macrochimerism was defined as a peak of at least 4% donor T cells among recipient peripheral blood mononuclear cells. Samples from three later patients were sequenced in-house on an Illumina MiSeq with MiXCR processing rather than by the commercial service.

CDR1 and CDR2, looked up from the germline V gene, are SGHAT and FQNNGV. The junction shows trimming of 4 bases on V and 0 bases on J, plus 6 bases between the germline ends. The CDR3 starts with the cysteine, ends with the phenylalanine, and has 13 residues. This entry keeps only the CDR3 DNA: 39 bases, framed from base 1. What the work shows at the level of the full study, not this receptor alone: Early after transplant, peak levels of circulating GvH clones were associated with declines in HvG clones. GvH clones were detected in recipient bone marrow, and some appeared earlier in ileal mucosa or blood, consistent with an intestinal mucosal origin. Patients with donor T cell macrochimerism had high GvH to HvG T cell clonal ratios in their allografts. The conclusions were limited by the relatively low number and heterogeneity of the intestinal transplant patients.

The library was made by the immunoSEQ multiplex PCR assay. In most patients, genomic DNA was isolated using the Qiagen DNeasy Blood and Tissue Kit and sent frozen to Adaptive Biotechnologies for TCR sequencing. For most patients, high-throughput TCR-beta CDR3 sequencing of genomic DNA was performed by Adaptive Biotechnologies. The authors' pipeline ran thus. TCR sequencing data for some 19 patients were retrieved from Adaptive's ImmunoSEQ software; three other patients were processed with MiXCR and VDJtools. CD4 versus CD8 sorting errors were corrected by removing sequences found in both subsets at a frequency ratio below 5:1. CDR3 nucleotide sequences shared by donor and recipient were removed because the origin of these sequences could not be assigned. At least 2-fold expansion over unstimulated cells and a minimum CFSE-low frequency of 0.002% (template counts) or 0.001% (read counts) were required for clones to be classified as alloreactive. Mappable clones were those detected in sequenced pre-transplant spleen, lymph node, or MLR CFSE-low populations of the donor or recipient. The cumulative frequency of alloreactive clones was calculated as a percentage of all sequences, weighted by copy number. TCRdb's version of the immuneACCESS table is confined to in-frame rearrangements and falls short of the full clone set. An unresolved V gene accounts for under half of the shortfall where checked; the remainder is of unknown origin. V and J calls and clone size come straight from that table; D and trimming were deduced from the DNA. The sample table contains fewer than 95,000 clones; only one count was recorded for approximately 92% of them. The ten top clones hold roughly 0.49% of the sample.

The source material was unstimulated CD8+ T cells sorted from spleen or lymph node cells, sampled before intestinal transplant. Here the chain combines TRBV11-2 and TRBJ1-1, with the D segment identity uncertain. The origin of this receptor is a human donor who received an intestinal transplant. The CDR3 reads CASSSGVNTEAFF. The sequence in DNA is TGTGCCAGCAGCTCCGGGGTGAACACTGAAGCTTTCTTT.